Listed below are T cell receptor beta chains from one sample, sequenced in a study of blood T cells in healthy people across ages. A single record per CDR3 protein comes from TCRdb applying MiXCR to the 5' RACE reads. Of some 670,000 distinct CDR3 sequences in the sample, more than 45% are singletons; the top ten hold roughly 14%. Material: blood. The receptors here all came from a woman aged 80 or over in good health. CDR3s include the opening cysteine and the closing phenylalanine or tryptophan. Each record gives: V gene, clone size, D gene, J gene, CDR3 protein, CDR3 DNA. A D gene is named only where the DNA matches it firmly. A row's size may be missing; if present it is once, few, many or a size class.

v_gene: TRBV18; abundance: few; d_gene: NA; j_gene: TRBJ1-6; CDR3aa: CASSESGNSPLHF; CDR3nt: TGTGCCAGCTCCGAAAGTGGTAATTCACCCCTCCACTTT
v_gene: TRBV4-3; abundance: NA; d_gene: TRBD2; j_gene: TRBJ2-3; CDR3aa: CASSQGTSGGVGDTQYF; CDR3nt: TGCGCCAGCAGCCAGGGGACTAGCGGGGGAGTGGGGGATACGCAGTATTTT
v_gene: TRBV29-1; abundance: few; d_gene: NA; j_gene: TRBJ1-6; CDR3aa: CSVGGGGSPLHF; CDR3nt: TGCAGCGTTGGGGGGGGTGGTTCACCCCTCCACTTT
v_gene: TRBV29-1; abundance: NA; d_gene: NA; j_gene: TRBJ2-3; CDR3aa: CSVELGDTQYF; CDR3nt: TGCAGCGTTGAGTTGGGCGATACGCAGTATTTT
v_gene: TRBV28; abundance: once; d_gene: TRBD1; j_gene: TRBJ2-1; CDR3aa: CASSSPGTGNPNEQFF; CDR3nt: TGTGCCAGCAGTTCTCCCGGGACAGGGAATCCCAATGAGCAGTTCTTC
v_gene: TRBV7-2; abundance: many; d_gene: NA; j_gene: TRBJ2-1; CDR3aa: CASSSGLSPTEQFF; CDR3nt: TGTGCCAGCAGCTCCGGACTGTCCCCGACTGAGCAGTTCTTC
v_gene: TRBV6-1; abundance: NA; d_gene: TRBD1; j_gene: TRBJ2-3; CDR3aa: CASGRGQGTDTQYF; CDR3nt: TGTGCCAGCGGCAGGGGACAGGGGACGGATACGCAGTATTTT
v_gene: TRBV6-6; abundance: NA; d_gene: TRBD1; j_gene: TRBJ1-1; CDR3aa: CASSYGTDSTEAFF; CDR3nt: TGTGCCAGCAGTTACGGGACAGATAGCACTGAAGCTTTCTTT
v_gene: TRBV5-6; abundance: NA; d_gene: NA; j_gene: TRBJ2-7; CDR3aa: CASSLALAEQYF; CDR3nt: TGTGCCAGCAGCTTGGCCCTAGCGGAGCAGTACTTC
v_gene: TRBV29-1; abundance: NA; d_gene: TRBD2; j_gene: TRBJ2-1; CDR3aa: CSVAGYSEQFF; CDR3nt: TGCAGCGTAGCGGGGTACAGTGAGCAGTTCTTC
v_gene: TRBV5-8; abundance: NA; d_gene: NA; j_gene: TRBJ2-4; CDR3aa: CASVKEQKNYNEQYF; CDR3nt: TGTGCCAGCGTTAAGGAGCAGAAAAATTACAATGAGCAGTACTTC
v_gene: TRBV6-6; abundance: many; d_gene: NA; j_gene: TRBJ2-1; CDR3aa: CASSYGGSNEQFF; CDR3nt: TGTGCCAGCAGTTACGGGGGGAGCAATGAGCAGTTCTTC
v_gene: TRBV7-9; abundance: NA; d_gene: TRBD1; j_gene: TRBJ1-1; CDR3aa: CASSLAPNRGTEAFF; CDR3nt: TGTGCCAGCAGCTTAGCCCCTAACAGGGGCACTGAAGCTTTCTTT
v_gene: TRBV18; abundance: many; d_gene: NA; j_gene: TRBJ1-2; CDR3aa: CASSPQEGNYGYTF; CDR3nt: TGTGCCAGCTCACCACAAGAGGGAAACTATGGCTACACCTTC
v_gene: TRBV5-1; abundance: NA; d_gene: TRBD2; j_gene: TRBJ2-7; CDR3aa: CASSSGTSGISSYEQYF; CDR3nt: TGCGCCAGCAGCAGTGGGACTAGCGGAATCAGCTCCTACGAGCAGTACTTC
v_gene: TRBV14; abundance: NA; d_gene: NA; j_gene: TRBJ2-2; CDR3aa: CASSQGQLTGELFF; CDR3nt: TGTGCCAGCAGCCAGGGGCAGTTAACCGGGGAGCTGTTTTTT
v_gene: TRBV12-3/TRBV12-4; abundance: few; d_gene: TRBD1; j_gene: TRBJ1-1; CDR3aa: CASSLEGGLTEAFF; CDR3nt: TGTGCCAGCAGTCTAGAAGGGGGCCTCACTGAAGCTTTCTTT
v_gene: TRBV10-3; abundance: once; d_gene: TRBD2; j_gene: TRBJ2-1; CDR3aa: CAIPGEGLNEQFF; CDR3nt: TGTGCCATCCCGGGGGAGGGCTTGAATGAGCAGTTCTTC
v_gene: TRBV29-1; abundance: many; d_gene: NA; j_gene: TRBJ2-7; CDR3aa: CSVEGAVTGYEQYF; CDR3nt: TGCAGCGTTGAGGGAGCAGTTACGGGTTACGAGCAGTACTTC
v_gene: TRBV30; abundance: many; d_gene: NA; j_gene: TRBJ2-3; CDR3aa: CAWSWSQPQYF; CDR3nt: TGTGCCTGGAGTTGGTCGCAGCCGCAGTATTTT
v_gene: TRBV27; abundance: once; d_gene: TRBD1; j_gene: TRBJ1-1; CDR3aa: CASSEGARSEAFF; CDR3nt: TGTGCCAGCAGCGAGGGGGCTAGGTCTGAAGCTTTCTTT
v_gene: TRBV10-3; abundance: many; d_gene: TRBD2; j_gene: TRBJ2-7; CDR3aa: CAIATSGNYYEQYF; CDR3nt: TGTGCCATCGCTACTAGCGGGAATTACTACGAGCAGTACTTC
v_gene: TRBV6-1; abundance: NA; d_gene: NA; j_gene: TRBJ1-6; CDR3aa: CASSERGSGAYSPLHF; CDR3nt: TGTGCCAGCAGTGAACGCGGCAGCGGTGCGTATTCACCCCTCCACTTT
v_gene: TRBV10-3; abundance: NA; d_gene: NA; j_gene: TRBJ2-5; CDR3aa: CAISEGQGIQETQYF; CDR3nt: TGTGCCATCAGTGAGGGGCAGGGGATCCAAGAGACCCAGTACTTC
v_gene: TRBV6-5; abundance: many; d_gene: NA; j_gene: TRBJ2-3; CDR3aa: CASSSHLPPGDTQYF; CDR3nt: TGTGCCAGCAGTTCACATCTCCCTCCTGGAGATACGCAGTATTTT
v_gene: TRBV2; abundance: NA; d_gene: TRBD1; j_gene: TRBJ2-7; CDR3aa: CASDFQGADEQYF; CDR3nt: TGTGCCAGCGACTTTCAGGGGGCGGACGAGCAGTACTTC
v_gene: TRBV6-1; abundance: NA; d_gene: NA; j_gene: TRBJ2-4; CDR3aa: CASSDSGENIQYF; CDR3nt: TGTGCCAGCAGTGACTCTGGGGAAAACATTCAGTACTTC
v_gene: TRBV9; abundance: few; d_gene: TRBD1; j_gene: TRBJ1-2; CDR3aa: CASSRGRTGLTGYTF; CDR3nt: TGTGCCAGCAGCAGGGGGAGGACAGGCCTCACGGGCTACACCTTC
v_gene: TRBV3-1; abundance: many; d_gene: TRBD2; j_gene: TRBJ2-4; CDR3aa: CASSLTAGAGNIQYF; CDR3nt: TGTGCCAGCAGCCTAACAGCGGGAGCCGGAAACATTCAGTACTTC
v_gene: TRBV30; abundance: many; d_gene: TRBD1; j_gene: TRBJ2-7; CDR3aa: CAWSRQGYEQYF; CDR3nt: TGTGCCTGGAGTCGACAGGGCTACGAGCAGTACTTC
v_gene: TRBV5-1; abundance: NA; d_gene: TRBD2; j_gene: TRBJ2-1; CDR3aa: CASSAPGLAGEDEQFF; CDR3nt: TGCGCCAGCAGCGCCCCGGGACTAGCGGGAGAGGATGAGCAGTTCTTC
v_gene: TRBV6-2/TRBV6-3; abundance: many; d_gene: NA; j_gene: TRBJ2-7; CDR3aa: CASSYETGSYEQYF; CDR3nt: TGTGCCAGCAGTTACGAGACAGGATCCTACGAGCAGTACTTC
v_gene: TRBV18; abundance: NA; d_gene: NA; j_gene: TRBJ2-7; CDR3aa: CASSPLGSPQGSEQYF; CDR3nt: TGTGCCAGCTCACCTCTGGGGTCGCCCCAAGGTAGCGAGCAGTACTTC
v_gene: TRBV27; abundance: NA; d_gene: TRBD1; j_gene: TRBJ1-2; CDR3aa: CASRLDRGPGYGYTF; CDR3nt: TGTGCCAGCAGATTGGACAGGGGGCCGGGGTATGGCTACACCTTC
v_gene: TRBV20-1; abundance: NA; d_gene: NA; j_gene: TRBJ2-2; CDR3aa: CSAREGVTGELFF; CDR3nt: TGCAGTGCTAGAGAGGGGGTCACCGGGGAGCTGTTTTTT
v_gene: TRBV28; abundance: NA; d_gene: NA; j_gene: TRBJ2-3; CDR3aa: CASNKGGSADTQYF; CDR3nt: TGTGCCAGCAACAAGGGCGGGTCGGCGGATACGCAGTATTTT
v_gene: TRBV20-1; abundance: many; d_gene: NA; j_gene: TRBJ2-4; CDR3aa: CSASSLGRHIQYF; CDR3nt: TGCAGTGCTAGTTCACTAGGGAGGCACATTCAGTACTTC
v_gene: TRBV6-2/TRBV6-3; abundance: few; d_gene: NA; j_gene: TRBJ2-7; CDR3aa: CASSYQGNYEQYF; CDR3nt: TGTGCCAGCAGTTACCAGGGGAACTACGAGCAGTACTTC
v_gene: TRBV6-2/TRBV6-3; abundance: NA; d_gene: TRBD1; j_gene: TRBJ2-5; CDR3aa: CASSYSRQGANEQYF; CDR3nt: TGTGCCAGCAGTTACAGTCGGCAGGGGGCGAATGAGCAGTACTTC
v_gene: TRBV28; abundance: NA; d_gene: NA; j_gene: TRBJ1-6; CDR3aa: CASNPHQNYILHF; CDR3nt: TGTGCCAGCAACCCCCATCAGAATTACATTCTCCACTTT
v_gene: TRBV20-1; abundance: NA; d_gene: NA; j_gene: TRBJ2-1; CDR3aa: CSAKDDPSGNEQFF; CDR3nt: TGCAGTGCCAAGGACGACCCTTCGGGAAATGAGCAGTTCTTC
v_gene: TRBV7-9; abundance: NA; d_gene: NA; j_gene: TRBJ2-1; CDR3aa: CASRGRQRNNEQFF; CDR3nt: TGTGCCAGCAGGGGCCGGCAGCGGAACAATGAGCAGTTCTTC
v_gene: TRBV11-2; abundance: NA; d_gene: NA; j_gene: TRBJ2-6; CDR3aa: CASSSRASGANVLTF; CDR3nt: TGTGCCAGCAGCTCCAGGGCTTCTGGGGCCAACGTCCTGACTTTC
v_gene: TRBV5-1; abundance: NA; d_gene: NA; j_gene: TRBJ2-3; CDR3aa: CASSPDLTDTQYF; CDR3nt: TGCGCCAGCAGCCCCGACCTGACAGATACGCAGTATTTT
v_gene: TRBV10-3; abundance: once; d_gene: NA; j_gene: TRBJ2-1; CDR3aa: CAIRGSGYDNDQFF; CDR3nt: TGTGCCATCAGGGGGAGCGGCTACGACAATGATCAGTTCTTC
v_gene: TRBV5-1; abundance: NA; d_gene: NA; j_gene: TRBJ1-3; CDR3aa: CASSPTGGVSGNTIYF; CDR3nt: TGCGCCAGCAGCCCCACCGGGGGGGTCTCTGGAAACACCATATATTTT
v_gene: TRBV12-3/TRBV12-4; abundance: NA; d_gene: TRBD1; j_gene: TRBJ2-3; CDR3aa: CASSFPAGTGGTDTQYF; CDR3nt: TGTGCCAGCAGTTTCCCCGCCGGGACAGGTGGGACAGATACGCAGTATTTT
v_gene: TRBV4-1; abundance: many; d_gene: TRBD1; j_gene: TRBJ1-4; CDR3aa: CASSQSGQPTNEKLFF; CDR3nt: TGCGCCAGCAGCCAATCGGGACAGCCAACTAATGAAAAACTGTTTTTT
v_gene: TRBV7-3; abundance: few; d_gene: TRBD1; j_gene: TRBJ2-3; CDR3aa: CASRLGQVTDTQYF; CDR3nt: TGTGCCAGCAGACTAGGACAGGTCACAGATACGCAGTATTTT